A selection of T cell receptor beta chains follows, all from one sample in a study of shared clonotypes between healthy human individuals. Sequenced by immunoSEQ multiplex PCR; TCRdb stores in-frame clones only, minus some. This table holds 950,000 to 1,100,000 clones, around 76% found once. Sequenced material: memory CD4+ T cells sorted from blood. The receptors derive from a man between 18 and 29 years old in good health. Each CDR3 is given without its conserved first and last residue. Each record gives: V gene, CDR3 protein.

V gene: TRBV7-8
CDR3 protein: ASSPFSGRSDTQY

V gene: TRBV4-3
CDR3 protein: ASSQVLAGRGTEAF

V gene: TRBV27
CDR3 protein: ASSIGKGGGLYNEQF

V gene: TRBV7-3
CDR3 protein: ASSLGAGRNEQF

V gene: TRBV18
CDR3 protein: ASSRDGTYEQY

V gene: TRBV6-1
CDR3 protein: ASRQGAANEKLF

V gene: TRBV7-2
CDR3 protein: ASSLWDSSGNTIY

V gene: TRBV28
CDR3 protein: ASSSPLAQY

V gene: TRBV2
CDR3 protein: ASSFIAGARGEQY

V gene: TRBV5-5
CDR3 protein: ASSPGFGNTIY

V gene: TRBV28
CDR3 protein: ASSYVKEAF

V gene: TRBV30
CDR3 protein: AWSVKGADTQY

V gene: TRBV7-3
CDR3 protein: ASSRDTGTRGNEQF

V gene: TRBV18
CDR3 protein: ASSQGGGTYEQY

V gene: TRBV7-2
CDR3 protein: ASSLGRLEKQF

V gene: TRBV5-8
CDR3 protein: ASSLWTGGGSNQPQH

V gene: TRBV19
CDR3 protein: ASSFVLAGYQETQY

V gene: TRBV5-1
CDR3 protein: ASSSAGWEHYGYT

V gene: TRBV9
CDR3 protein: ASSPRTDNSGNTIY

V gene: TRBV7-9
CDR3 protein: ASSGGGVSTDTQY

V gene: TRBV28
CDR3 protein: ASSFVVGELF

V gene: TRBV15
CDR3 protein: ATSRRDGGTDTQY

V gene: TRBV16
CDR3 protein: ASSPPSYLAGSSMAGIQY

V gene: TRBV5-1
CDR3 protein: ASSLGGSRETQY

V gene: TRBV5-4
CDR3 protein: ASSRGGTGVGNSPLH

V gene: TRBV7-9
CDR3 protein: ASSLQGNPTDTQY

V gene: TRBV30
CDR3 protein: AWSARTGNYGYT

V gene: TRBV7-2
CDR3 protein: ASSYTGSEQF

V gene: TRBV5-1
CDR3 protein: ASSLLTGAANEQF

V gene: TRBV5-1
CDR3 protein: ASSLGSSYEQY

V gene: TRBV5-4
CDR3 protein: ASSHPGGHGNIQY

V gene: TRBV9
CDR3 protein: ASSATSGGTDTQY

V gene: TRBV6-1
CDR3 protein: ASTPDGQGWETQY

V gene: TRBV28
CDR3 protein: ASSFGQNLNYGYT

V gene: TRBV10-3
CDR3 protein: AISQGQKYYEQY

V gene: TRBV19
CDR3 protein: ASRRDRVSNQPQH